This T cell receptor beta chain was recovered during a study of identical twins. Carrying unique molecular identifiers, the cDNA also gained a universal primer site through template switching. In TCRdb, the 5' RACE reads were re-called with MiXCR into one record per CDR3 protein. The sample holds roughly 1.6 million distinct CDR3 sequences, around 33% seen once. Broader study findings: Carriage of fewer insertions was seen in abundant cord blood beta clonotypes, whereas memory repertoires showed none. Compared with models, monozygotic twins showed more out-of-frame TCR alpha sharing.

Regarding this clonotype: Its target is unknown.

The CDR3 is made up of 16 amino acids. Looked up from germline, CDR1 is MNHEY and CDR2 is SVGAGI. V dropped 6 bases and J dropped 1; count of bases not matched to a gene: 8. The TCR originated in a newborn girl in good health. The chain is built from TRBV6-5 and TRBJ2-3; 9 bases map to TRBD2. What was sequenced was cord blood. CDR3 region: CASRPLAGVRTDTQYF. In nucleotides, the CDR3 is TGTGCCAGCAGGCCCTTAGCGGGAGTACGCACAGATACGCAGTATTTT.